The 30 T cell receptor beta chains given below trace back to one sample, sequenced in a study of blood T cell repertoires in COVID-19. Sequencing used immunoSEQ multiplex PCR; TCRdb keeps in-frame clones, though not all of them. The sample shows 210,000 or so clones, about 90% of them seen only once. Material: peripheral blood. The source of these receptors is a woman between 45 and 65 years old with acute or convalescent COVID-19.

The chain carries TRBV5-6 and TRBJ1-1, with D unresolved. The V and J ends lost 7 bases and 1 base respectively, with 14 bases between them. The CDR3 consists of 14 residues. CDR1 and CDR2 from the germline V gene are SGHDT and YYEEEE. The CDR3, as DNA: TGTGCCAGCCCCGAGTTGAGCTCGAACACTGAAGCTTTCTTT. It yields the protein CASPELSSNTEAFF.

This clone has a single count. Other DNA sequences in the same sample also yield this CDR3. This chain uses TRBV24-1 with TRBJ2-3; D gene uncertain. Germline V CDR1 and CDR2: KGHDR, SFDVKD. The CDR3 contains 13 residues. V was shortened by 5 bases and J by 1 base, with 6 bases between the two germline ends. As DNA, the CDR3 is TGTGCCACCAGTGGGGCTGGCACAGATACGCAGTATTTT. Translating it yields CATSGAGTDTQYF.

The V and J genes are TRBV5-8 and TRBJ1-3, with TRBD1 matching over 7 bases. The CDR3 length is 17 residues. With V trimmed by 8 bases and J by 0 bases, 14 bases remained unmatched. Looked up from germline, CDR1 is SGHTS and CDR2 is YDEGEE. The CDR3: CASPTGAPGFSGNTIYF. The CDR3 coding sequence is TGTGCCAGTCCAACAGGGGCCCCCGGCTTCTCTGGAAACACCATATATTTT.

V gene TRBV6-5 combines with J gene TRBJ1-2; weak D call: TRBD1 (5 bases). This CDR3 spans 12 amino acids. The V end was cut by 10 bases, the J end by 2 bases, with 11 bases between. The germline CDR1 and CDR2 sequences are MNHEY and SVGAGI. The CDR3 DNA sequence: TGTGCCAACTCTGACAGAAACTATGGCTACACCTTC. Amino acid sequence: CANSDRNYGYTF.

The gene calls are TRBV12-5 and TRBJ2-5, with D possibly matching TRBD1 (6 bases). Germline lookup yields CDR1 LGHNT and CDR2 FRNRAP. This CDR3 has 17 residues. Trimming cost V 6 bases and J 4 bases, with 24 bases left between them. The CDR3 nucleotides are TGTGCTAGTGGACCCTCCGTGGGGGCCCCAACGAGAGAGACCCAGTACTTC. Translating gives CASGPSVGAPTRETQYF.

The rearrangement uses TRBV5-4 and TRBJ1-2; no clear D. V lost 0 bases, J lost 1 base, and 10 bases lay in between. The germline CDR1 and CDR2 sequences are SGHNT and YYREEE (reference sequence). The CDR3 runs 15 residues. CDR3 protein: CASSLEAGRNYGYTF. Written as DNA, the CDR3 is TGTGCCAGCAGCTTGGAGGCAGGCCGTAACTATGGCTACACCTTC.

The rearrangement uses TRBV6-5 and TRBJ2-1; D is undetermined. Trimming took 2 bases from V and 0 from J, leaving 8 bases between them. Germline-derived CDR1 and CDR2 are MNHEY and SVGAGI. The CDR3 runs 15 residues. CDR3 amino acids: CASSYGQASYNEQFF. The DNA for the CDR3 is TGTGCCAGCAGTTACGGGCAGGCCTCCTACAATGAGCAGTTCTTC.

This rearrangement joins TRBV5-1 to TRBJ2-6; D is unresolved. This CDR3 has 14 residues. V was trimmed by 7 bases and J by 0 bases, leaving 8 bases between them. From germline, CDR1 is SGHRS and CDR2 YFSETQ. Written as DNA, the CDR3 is TGCGCCAGCCGGGTGGTCTCTGGGGCCAACGTCCTGACTTTC. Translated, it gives CASRVVSGANVLTF.

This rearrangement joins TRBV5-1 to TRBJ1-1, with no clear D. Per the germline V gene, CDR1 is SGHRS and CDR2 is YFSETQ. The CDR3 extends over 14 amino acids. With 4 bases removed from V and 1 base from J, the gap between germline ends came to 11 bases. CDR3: CASSGPAANTEAFF. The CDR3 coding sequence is TGCGCCAGCAGCGGCCCGGCGGCGAACACTGAAGCTTTCTTT.

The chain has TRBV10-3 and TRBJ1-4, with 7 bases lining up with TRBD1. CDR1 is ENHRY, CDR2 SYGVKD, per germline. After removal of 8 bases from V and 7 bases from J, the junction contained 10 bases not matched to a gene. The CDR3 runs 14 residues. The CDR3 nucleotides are TGTGCCATCGGTGCGAGGGGGCTGGGTGAAAAACTGTTTTTT. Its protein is CAIGARGLGEKLFF.

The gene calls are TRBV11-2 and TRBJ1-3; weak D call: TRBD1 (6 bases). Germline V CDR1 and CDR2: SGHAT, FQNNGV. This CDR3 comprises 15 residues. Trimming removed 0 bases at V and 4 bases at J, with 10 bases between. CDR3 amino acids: CASSLDVGAGNTIYF. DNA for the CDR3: TGTGCCAGCAGCTTAGATGTGGGGGCCGGAAACACCATATATTTT.

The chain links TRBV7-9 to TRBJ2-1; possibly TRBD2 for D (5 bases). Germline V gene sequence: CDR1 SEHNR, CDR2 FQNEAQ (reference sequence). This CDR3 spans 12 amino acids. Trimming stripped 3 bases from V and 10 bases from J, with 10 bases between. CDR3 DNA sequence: TGTGCCAGCAGCTTTGCGGAGGACGAGCAGTTCTTC. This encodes CASSFAEDEQFF.

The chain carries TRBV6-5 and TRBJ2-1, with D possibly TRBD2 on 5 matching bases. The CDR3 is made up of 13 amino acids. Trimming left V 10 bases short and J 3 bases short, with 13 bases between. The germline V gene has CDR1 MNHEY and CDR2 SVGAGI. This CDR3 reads CATTRTDYNEQFF. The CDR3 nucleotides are TGTGCCACCACAAGGACTGACTACAATGAGCAGTTCTTC.

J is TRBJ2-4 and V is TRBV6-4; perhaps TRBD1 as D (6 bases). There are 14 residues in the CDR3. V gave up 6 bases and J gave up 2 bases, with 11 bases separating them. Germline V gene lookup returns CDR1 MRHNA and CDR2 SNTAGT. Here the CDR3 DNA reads TGTGCCAGCAGACCTACAGGGCCCAAAAACATTCAGTACTTC. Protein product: CASRPTGPKNIQYF.

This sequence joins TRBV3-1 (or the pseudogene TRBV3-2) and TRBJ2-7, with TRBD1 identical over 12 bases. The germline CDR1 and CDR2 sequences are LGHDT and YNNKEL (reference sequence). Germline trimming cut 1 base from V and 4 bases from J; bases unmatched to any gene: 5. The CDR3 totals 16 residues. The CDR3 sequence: CASSQGGTGGNYEQYF. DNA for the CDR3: TGTGCCAGCAGCCAAGGTGGGACAGGGGGCAATTACGAGCAGTACTTC.

The CDR3 nucleotides are TGTGCCAGGTATAGCAATCAGCCCCAGCATTTT. The encoded protein is CARYSNQPQHF. This sequence joins TRBV21-1 and TRBJ1-5. TRBV21-1 is a documented pseudogene. CDR3 size: 11 residues.

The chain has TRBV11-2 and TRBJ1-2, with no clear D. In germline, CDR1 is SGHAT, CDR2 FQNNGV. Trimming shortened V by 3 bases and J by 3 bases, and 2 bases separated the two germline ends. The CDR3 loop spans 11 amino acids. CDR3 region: CASSFDYGYTF. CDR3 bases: TGTGCCAGCAGCTTCGACTATGGCTACACCTTC.

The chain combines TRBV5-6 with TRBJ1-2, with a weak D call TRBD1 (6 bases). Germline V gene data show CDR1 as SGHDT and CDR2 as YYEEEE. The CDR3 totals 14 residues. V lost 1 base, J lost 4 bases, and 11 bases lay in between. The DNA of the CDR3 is TGTGCCAGCAGCTTGTTGGCGGGGGCCTATGGCTACACCTTC. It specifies CASSLLAGAYGYTF.

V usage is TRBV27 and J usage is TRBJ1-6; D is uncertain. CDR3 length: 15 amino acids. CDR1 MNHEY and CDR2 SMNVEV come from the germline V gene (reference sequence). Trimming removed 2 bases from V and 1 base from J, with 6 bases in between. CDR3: CASSLSGSYNSPLHF. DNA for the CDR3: TGTGCCAGCAGTTTAAGCGGTTCCTATAATTCACCCCTCCACTTT.

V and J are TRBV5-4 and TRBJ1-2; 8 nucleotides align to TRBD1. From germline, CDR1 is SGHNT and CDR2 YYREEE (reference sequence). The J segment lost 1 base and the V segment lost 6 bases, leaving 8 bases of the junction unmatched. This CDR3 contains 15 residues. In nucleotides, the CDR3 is TGTGCCAGCATCCCACAGGGGGGACTTAACTATGGCTACACCTTC. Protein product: CASIPQGGLNYGYTF. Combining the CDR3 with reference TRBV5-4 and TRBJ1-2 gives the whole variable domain ETGVTQSPTHLIKTRGQQVTLRCSSQSGHNTVSWYQQALGQGPQFIFQYYREEENGRGNFPPRFSGLQFPNYSSELNVNALELDDSALYLCASIPQGGLNYGYTFGSGTRLTVV.

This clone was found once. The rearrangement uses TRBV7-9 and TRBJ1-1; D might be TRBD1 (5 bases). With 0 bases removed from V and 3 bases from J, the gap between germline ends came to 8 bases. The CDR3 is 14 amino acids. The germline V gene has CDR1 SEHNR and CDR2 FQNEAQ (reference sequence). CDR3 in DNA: TGTGCCAGCAGCTTAGCCCAGACAGACACTGAAGCTTTCTTT. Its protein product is CASSLAQTDTEAFF.

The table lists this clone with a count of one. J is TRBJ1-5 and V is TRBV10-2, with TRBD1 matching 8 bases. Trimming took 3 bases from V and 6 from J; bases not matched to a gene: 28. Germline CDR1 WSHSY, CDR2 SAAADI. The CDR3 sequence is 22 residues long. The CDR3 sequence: CASSDQVHIPGQAIGTGQPQHF. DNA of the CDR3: TGCGCCAGCAGTGATCAAGTACACATTCCGGGACAGGCGATCGGAACCGGTCAGCCCCAGCATTTT.

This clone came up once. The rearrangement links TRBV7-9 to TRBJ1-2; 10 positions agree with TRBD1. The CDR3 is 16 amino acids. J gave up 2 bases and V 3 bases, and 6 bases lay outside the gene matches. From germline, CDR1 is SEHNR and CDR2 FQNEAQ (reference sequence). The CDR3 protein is CASSFSPGQGNYGYTF. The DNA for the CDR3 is TGTGCCAGCAGCTTCTCCCCGGGACAGGGGAACTATGGCTACACCTTC.

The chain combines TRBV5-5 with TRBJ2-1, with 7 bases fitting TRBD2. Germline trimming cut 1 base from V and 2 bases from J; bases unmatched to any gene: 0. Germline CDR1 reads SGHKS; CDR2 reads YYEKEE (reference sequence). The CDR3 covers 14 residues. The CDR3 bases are TGTGCCAGCAGCTTGAGCGGGGCCTACAATGAGCAGTTCTTC. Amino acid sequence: CASSLSGAYNEQFF.

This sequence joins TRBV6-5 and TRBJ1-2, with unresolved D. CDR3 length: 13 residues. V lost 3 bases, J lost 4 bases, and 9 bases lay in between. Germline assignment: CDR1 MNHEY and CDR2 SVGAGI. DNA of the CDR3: TGTGCCAGCAGTTATGCACCGAGCTATGGCTACACCTTC. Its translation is CASSYAPSYGYTF.

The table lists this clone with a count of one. The CDR3 here is CASSLFLGRDTEAFF. CDR3 nucleotides: TGTGCCAGCAGCTTATTCCTGGGGAGGGACACTGAAGCTTTCTTT. V gene TRBV5-8 combines with J gene TRBJ1-1, with unresolved D. CDR1 is SGHTS and CDR2 is YDEGEE in the germline V gene. CDR3 length equals 15 residues. V was cut by 2 bases and J by 3 bases, with 14 bases left in between.

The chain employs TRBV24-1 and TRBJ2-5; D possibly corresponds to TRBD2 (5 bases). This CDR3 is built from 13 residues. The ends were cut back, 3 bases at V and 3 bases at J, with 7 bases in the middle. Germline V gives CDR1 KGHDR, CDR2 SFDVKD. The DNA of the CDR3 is TGTGCCACCAGTGATGTGGGAGAAGAGACCCAGTACTTC. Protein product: CATSDVGEETQYF.

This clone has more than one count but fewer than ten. CDR3 sequence: CASRVQGLTEQYF. In DNA, the CDR3 is TGTGCCAGCAGGGTCCAGGGGCTGACCGAGCAGTACTTC. V is TRBV5-6 and J is TRBJ2-7, with TRBD1 as a possible D gene (6 bases). V was clipped by 5 bases and J by 6 bases, with 15 bases between them. Germline values: CDR1 SGHDT, CDR2 YYEEEE. The CDR3 is 13 residues long.

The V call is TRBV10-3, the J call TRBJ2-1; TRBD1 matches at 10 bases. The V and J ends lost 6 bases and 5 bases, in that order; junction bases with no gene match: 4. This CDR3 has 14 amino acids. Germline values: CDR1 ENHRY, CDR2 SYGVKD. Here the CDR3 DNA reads TGTGCCATCAGCGGACAGGGGGGGAACAATGAGCAGTTCTTC. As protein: CAISGQGGNNEQFF.

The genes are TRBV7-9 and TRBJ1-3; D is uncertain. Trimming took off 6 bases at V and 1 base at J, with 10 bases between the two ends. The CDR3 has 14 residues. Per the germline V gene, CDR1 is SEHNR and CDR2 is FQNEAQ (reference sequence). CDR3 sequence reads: CASSPTESGNTIYF. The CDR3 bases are TGTGCCAGCAGTCCGACTGAATCTGGAAACACCATATATTTT.